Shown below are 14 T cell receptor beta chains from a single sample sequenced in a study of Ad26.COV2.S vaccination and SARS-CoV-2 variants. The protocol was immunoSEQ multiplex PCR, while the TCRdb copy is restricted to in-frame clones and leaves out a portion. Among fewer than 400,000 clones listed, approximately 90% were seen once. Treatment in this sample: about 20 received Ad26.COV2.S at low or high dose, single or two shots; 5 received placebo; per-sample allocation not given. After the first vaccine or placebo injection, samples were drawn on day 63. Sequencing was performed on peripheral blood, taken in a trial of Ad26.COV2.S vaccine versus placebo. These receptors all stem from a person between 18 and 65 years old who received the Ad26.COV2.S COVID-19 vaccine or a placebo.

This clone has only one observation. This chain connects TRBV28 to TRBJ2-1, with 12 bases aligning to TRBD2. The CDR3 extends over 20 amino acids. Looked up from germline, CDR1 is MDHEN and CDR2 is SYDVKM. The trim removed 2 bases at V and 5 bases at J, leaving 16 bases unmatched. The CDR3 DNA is TGTGCCAGCAGTTTACCCAAACTAGCGGGAGGTCGGAGGTGGGACAATGAGCAGTTCTTC. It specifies CASSLPKLAGGRRWDNEQFF.

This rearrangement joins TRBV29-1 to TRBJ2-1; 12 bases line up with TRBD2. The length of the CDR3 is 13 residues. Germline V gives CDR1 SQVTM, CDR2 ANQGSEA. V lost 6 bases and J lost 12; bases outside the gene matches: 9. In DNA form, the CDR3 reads TGCAGCGTGGCGGGACTAGCGGGCGGGGGGCAGTTCTTC. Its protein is CSVAGLAGGGQFF.

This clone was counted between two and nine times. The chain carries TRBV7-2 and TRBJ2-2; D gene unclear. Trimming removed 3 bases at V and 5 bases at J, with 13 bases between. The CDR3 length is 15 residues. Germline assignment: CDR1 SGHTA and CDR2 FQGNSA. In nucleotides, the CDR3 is TGTGCCAGCAGCTTGACCCCCCGGGCGACCGGGGAGCTGTTTTTT. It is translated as CASSLTPRATGELFF.

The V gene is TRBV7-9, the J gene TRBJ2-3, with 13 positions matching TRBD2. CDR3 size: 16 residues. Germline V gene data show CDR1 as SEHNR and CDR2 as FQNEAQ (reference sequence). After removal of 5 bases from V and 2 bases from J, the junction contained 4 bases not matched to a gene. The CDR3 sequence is CASSPGTSGVTDTQYF. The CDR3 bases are TGTGCCAGCAGCCCGGGGACTAGCGGGGTCACAGATACGCAGTATTTT.

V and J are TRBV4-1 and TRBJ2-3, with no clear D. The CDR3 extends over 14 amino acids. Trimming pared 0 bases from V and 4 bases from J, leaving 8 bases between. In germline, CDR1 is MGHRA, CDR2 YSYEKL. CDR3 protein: CASSQESRPDTQYF. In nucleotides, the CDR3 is TGCGCCAGCAGCCAAGAATCCAGGCCAGATACGCAGTATTTT.

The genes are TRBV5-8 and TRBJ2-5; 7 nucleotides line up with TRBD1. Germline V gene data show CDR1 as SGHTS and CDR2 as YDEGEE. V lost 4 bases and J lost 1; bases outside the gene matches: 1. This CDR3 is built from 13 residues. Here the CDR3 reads CASSRQGQETQYF. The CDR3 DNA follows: TGTGCCAGCAGCAGACAGGGCCAAGAGACCCAGTACTTC.

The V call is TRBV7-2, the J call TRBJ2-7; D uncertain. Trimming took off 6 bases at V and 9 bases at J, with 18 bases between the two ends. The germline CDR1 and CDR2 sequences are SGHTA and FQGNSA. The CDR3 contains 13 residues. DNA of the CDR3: TGTGCCAGCAGTAGGCAACCGCTGGTGGGGCAGTACTTC. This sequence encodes CASSRQPLVGQYF.

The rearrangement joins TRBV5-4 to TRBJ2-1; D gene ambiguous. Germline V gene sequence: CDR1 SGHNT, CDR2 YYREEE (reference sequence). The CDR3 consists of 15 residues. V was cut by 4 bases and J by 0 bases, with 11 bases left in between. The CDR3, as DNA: TGTGCCAGCAGCGTAGACTGGAGCTCCTACAATGAGCAGTTCTTC. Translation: CASSVDWSSYNEQFF.

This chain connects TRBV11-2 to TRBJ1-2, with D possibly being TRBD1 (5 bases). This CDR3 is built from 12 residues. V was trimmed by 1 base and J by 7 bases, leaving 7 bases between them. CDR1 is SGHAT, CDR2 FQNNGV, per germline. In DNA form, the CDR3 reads TGTGCCAGCAGCTTAGGGGGGTCTGGCTACACCTTC. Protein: CASSLGGSGYTF.

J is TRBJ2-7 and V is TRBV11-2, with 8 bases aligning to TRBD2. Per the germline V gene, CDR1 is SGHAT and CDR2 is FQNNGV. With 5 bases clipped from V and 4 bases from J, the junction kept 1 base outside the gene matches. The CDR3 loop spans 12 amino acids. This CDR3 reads CASSPGGYEQYF. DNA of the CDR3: TGTGCCAGCAGCCCGGGGGGGTACGAGCAGTACTTC.

The CDR3 DNA is TGCGCCAGCAGCCGATGGGACAGACAAGAGACCCAGTACTTC. Its translation is CASSRWDRQETQYF. This rearrangement joins TRBV5-1 to TRBJ2-5; 7 nucleotides agree with TRBD1. V lost 4 bases and J lost 2; bases outside the gene matches: 5. CDR3 length equals 14 residues. The germline V gene encodes CDR1 SGHRS and CDR2 YFSETQ.

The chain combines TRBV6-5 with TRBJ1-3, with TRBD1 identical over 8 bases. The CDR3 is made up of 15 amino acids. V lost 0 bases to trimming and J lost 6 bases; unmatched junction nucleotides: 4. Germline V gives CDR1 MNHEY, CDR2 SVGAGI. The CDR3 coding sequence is TGTGCCAGCAGTTACTCTGGACAGGGAGAAAACACCATATATTTT. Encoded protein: CASSYSGQGENTIYF.

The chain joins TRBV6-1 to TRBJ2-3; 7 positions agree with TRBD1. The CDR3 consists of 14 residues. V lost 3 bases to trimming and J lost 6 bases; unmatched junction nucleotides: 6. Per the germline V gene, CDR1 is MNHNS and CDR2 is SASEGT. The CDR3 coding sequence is TGTGCCAGCAGTGAGGACAGCAGGGGGGATACGCAGTATTTT. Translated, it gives CASSEDSRGDTQYF.

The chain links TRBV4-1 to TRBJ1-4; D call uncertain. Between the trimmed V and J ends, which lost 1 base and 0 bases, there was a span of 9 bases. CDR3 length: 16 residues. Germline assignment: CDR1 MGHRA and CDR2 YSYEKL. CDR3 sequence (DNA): TGCGCCAGCAGCCAAGTACTGTCTACAACTAATGAAAAACTGTTTTTT. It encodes CASSQVLSTTNEKLFF.